This TCR beta chain was recovered during a study of T cells in Graves' hyperthyroidism and ophthalmopathy. Looking at the study overall: Sampling of peripheral blood happened at initial diagnosis, prior to any treatment.

RNA transcripts yielded amplified TCR beta CDR3 regions. First-round RT-PCR with HTBI primers amplified the TCR CDR3 region. TCRdb passed the multiplex PCR reads through MiXCR, listing each CDR3 protein once. The data hold 300,000 to 350,000 distinct CDR3 sequences, with about a sixth observed a single time. Findings of the study overall: Most thyroid clonotypes expanded above 0.001 appeared in blood too. Through a model of 13 V-J features, ophthalmopathy was separated from stable hyperthyroidism.

This clonotype was recorded at least ten times. Its antigen is not known. The CDR3 covers 15 residues. CDR1 and CDR2 (germline): MDHEN, SYDVKM. V lost 3 bases and J lost 7, with 18 bases in between. The sample comprised blood. The origin of this receptor is a woman in her forties with Graves' ophthalmopathy. This chain connects TRBV28 to TRBJ1-1; D possibly corresponds to TRBD1 (5 bases). In DNA form, the CDR3 reads TGTGCCAGCAGTTTCGGGGCCAACGGTCCAATTGAAGCTTTCTTT. Amino acids: CASSFGANGPIEAFF.